The 21 T cell receptor beta chains below come from one sample, sequenced in a study of vaccination and CD4 T cells after COVID-19. What these receptors recognize is not known. This sample's treatment: approximately 9-day PBMC culture with coronavirus spike peptide pools or control peptides (ViraFEST assay). Cultured CD4+ T-cell DNA underwent Oncomine TCR Beta short-read sequencing. TCRdb called the PCR reads again in MiXCR, with one record for every CDR3 protein. The table includes over 4,500 distinct CDR3 sequences, less than 60% detected once. Material: CD4+ T cells from blood, cultured in vitro. Every receptor here comes from a human donor who had recovered from COVID-19.

This clonotype was observed a handful of times. V is TRBV6-1 and J is TRBJ1-2; 8 bases map to TRBD1. Germline V gives CDR1 MNHNS, CDR2 SASEGT. J lost 1 base, V lost 7 bases, and 8 bases had no gene match. This CDR3 region has 15 residues. The CDR3 loop is CASTDFTGGNYGYTF. In nucleotides, the CDR3 is TGTGCCAGCACCGACTTCACAGGGGGTAACTATGGCTACACCTTC.

The rearrangement joins TRBV6-1 to TRBJ1-2; 9 bases align to TRBD1. The V segment lost 4 bases and the J segment 6 bases; nucleotides outside the gene matches: 6. Germline CDR1 reads MNHNS; CDR2 reads SASEGT. The CDR3 is 14 amino acids. CDR3 nucleotide sequence: TGTGCCAGCAGTGGCCAGACAGGGGGTAATGGCTACACCTTC. This gives the protein CASSGQTGGNGYTF.

This clonotype was counted between two and nine times. The chain employs TRBV6-1 and TRBJ2-1; the match to TRBD2 covers 9 bases. CDR3 length: 15 residues. The germline V gene has CDR1 MNHNS and CDR2 SASEGT. V shed 8 bases, J shed 6 bases, and the junction held 11 bases outside the gene matches. CDR3 residues: CASSPPLAGINEQFF. The DNA for the CDR3 is TGTGCCAGCTCCCCGCCACTAGCGGGCATCAATGAGCAGTTCTTC.

As to this clonotype: It may be a read error: a sequence one base away is much more abundant. This chain uses TRBV19 with TRBJ1-1, with D unresolved. Germline V gene data show CDR1 as LNHDA and CDR2 as SQIVND (reference sequence). Trimming shortened V by 6 bases and J by 5 bases, and 10 bases separated the two germline ends. This CDR3 contains 12 residues. CDR3 residues: CASSTPRTEAFF. CDR3 in DNA: TGTGCCAGTAGCACCCCACGAACTGAAGCTTTCTTT. Variable domain in full (rest from reference TRBV19 and TRBJ1-1): DGGITQSPKYLFRKEGQNVTLSCEQNLNHDAMYWYRQDPGQGLRLIYYSQIVNDFQKGDIAEGYSVSREKKESFPLTVTSAQKNPTAFYLCASSTPRTEAFFGQGTRLTVV.

The rearrangement links TRBV19 to TRBJ1-3; possible D gene TRBD1, 5 bases. Germline CDR1 reads LNHDA; CDR2 reads SQIVND (reference sequence). V was clipped by 1 base and J by 7 bases, with 8 bases between them. The CDR3 spans 13 residues. CDR3 residues: CASSIGGGNTIYF. The CDR3 coding sequence is TGTGCCAGTAGTATAGGTGGGGGGAACACCATATATTTT.

This clonotype was detected a few times. This sequence joins TRBV27 and TRBJ2-1, with 7 positions matching TRBD2. CDR1 MNHEY and CDR2 SMNVEV come from the germline V gene (reference sequence). The CDR3 is made up of 14 amino acids. V lost 5 bases to trimming and J lost 6 bases; unmatched junction nucleotides: 7. The CDR3: CASSPPPGGNEQFF. In DNA, the CDR3 is TGTGCCAGCAGTCCCCCCCCGGGAGGCAATGAGCAGTTCTTC.

V and J are TRBV20-1 and TRBJ1-1, with a possible D match to TRBD1 (6 bases). V lost 0 bases and J 0 bases, leaving 14 bases between the germline ends. CDR3 length: 16 residues. Germline CDR1 DFQATT, CDR2 SNEGSKA (reference sequence). This CDR3 reads CSAREWTEIMNTEAFF. DNA for the CDR3: TGCAGTGCTAGAGAGTGGACAGAGATAATGAACACTGAAGCTTTCTTT.

This clonotype was detected a few times. This chain links TRBV27 with TRBJ2-3; 7 nucleotides align to TRBD2. The V and J ends lost 1 base and 2 bases, in that order; junction bases with no gene match: 6. CDR3 length equals 16 residues. The germline gives CDR1 MNHEY, CDR2 SMNVEV (reference sequence). The CDR3 loop reads CASSLLPGLITDTQYF. In nucleotides, the CDR3 is TGTGCCAGCAGTTTATTGCCGGGACTAATCACAGATACGCAGTATTTT.

V and J are TRBV11-3 and TRBJ2-3; D may be TRBD2 (5 bases). The CDR3 runs to 12 residues. Between the trimmed V and J ends, which lost 5 bases and 6 bases, there was a span of 9 bases. Germline V gene sequence: CDR1 SGHNT, CDR2 YENEEA. CDR3 DNA: TGTGCCAGCAGCCCCCCGGGGGATACGCAGTATTTT. Translation: CASSPPGDTQYF.

This clonotype was observed once. The rearrangement joins TRBV28 to TRBJ1-1, with D possibly TRBD1 on 6 matching bases. The CDR3 is 13 amino acids. The V gene lost 5 bases and the J gene lost 1 base, with 8 bases spanning the gap. Germline-derived CDR1 and CDR2 are MDHEN and SYDVKM. The CDR3 region is CASSLDRNTEAFF. The DNA of the CDR3 is TGTGCCAGCAGTCTGGACAGGAACACTGAAGCTTTCTTT. Full variable domain (rest looked up from reference TRBV28 and TRBJ1-1): DVKVTQSSRYLVKRTGEKVFLECVQDMDHENMFWYRQDPGLGLRLIYFSYDVKMKEKGDIPEGYSVSREKKERFSLILESASTNQTSMYLCASSLDRNTEAFFGQGTRLTVV.

This rearrangement joins TRBV20-1 to TRBJ2-7; D unresolved. In germline, CDR1 is DFQATT, CDR2 SNEGSKA (reference sequence). The CDR3 consists of 11 residues. V dropped 6 bases and J dropped 6 bases, with 12 bases sitting between them. For the CDR3, the DNA is TGCAGTGCCTGGGGTTTTGGCGAGCAGTACTTC. This gives the protein CSAWGFGEQYF.

This clonotype has more than one count but fewer than ten. This chain joins TRBV27 and TRBJ2-5, with a tentative D call TRBD2 (6 bases). Germline CDR1 MNHEY, CDR2 SMNVEV (reference sequence). The germline V and J ends were trimmed by 5 bases and 2 bases, with 18 bases remaining between them. The CDR3 totals 16 residues. CDR3 region: CASSPVFGGTQETQYF. DNA for the CDR3: TGTGCCAGCAGTCCTGTATTCGGGGGAACACAAGAGACCCAGTACTTC.

In its sample, this clonotype was seen a few times. This CDR3 is CASSTGGRSRRGVQETQYF. The DNA for the CDR3 is TGTGCCAGCAGCACCGGGGGCCGATCTAGGCGGGGGGTCCAAGAGACCCAGTACTTC. The rearrangement joins TRBV21-1 to TRBJ2-5; TRBD1 reflects the table's D call only, with no check against the DNA. TRBV21-1 is termed a pseudogene. The CDR3 sequence is 19 residues long.

V is TRBV24-1 and J is TRBJ2-2, with TRBD2 matching over 8 bases. J gave up 3 bases and V 1 base, and 0 bases lay outside the gene matches. This CDR3 spans 15 amino acids. Germline V gene sequence: CDR1 KGHDR, CDR2 SFDVKD. CDR3 nucleotide sequence: TGTGCCACCAGTGATTTACTAGCGGACACCGGGGAGCTGTTTTTT. It encodes CATSDLLADTGELFF.

The chain has TRBV19 and TRBJ1-3, with D maybe TRBD1 (5 bases). The ends were cut back, 5 bases at V and 4 bases at J, with 15 bases in the middle. The CDR3 loop spans 15 amino acids. Germline CDR1 is LNHDA and CDR2 is SQIVND (reference sequence). DNA for the CDR3: TGTGCCAGTAGTCTCCTCCCAGGGAGGGGAAACACCATATATTTT. Translation: CASSLLPGRGNTIYF.

This clonotype was observed a handful of times. This chain joins TRBV19 and TRBJ1-5; 9 bases are a match to TRBD1. CDR3 length equals 14 residues. Germline CDR1 is LNHDA and CDR2 is SQIVND (reference sequence). V shed 6 bases and J 6 bases; nucleotides not matched to a gene: 6. CDR3 amino acids: CASRPTGGGQPQHF. As DNA, the CDR3 is TGTGCCAGTAGACCTACAGGGGGCGGTCAGCCCCAGCATTTT.

This clonotype is categorized as medium-sized (0.01 to 0.1%). The V and J genes are TRBV20-1 and TRBJ1-2; 8 positions match TRBD1. This CDR3 comprises 13 residues. After removal of 6 bases from V and 5 bases from J, the junction contained 8 bases not matched to a gene. CDR1 and CDR2 (germline): DFQATT, SNEGSKA (reference sequence). CDR3 bases: TGCAGTGCAGGGGACAGGCAACAATATGGCTACACCTTC. This translates into CSAGDRQQYGYTF.

This clonotype was seen a handful of times. The chain employs TRBV28 and TRBJ2-7; D may match TRBD1 or TRBD2 (5 bases each). The V gene's germline CDR1 is MDHEN and CDR2 SYDVKM. V was clipped by 6 bases and J by 2 bases, with 14 bases between them. The CDR3 is 14 residues long. CDR3 loop: CASSTLGRPYEQYF. In DNA, the CDR3 is TGTGCCAGCAGCACCCTGGGACGCCCCTACGAGCAGTACTTC.

The chain joins TRBV4-1 to TRBJ2-7, with TRBD2 identical over 7 bases. CDR1 MGHRA and CDR2 YSYEKL come from the germline V gene. The ends lost 1 base at V and 1 base at J; junction bases unmatched: 4. The CDR3 consists of 15 residues. The CDR3 reads CASSQGEGGSYEQYF. CDR3 DNA sequence: TGCGCCAGCAGCCAAGGGGAGGGAGGGTCCTACGAGCAGTACTTC.

This sequence joins TRBV27 and TRBJ2-7; TRBD1 might be the D (6 bases). The CDR3 has 11 residues. Trimming shortened V by 11 bases and J by 3 bases, and 11 bases separated the two germline ends. CDR1 and CDR2 (germline): MNHEY, SMNVEV (reference sequence). The CDR3 bases are TGTGCCTCCCGGGACAACTACGAGCAGTACTTC. Protein product: CASRDNYEQYF.

The gene calls are TRBV11-3 and TRBJ1-6; maybe TRBD1 (6 bases). The CDR3 runs 17 residues. Germline CDR1 SGHNT, CDR2 YENEEA. The ends were cut back, 4 bases at V and 8 bases at J, with 21 bases in the middle. The CDR3 DNA reads as TGTGCCAGCAGCTCCTCATACAGGGCTAGAGGGTATTCACCCCTCCACTTT. Translating gives CASSSSYRARGYSPLHF.